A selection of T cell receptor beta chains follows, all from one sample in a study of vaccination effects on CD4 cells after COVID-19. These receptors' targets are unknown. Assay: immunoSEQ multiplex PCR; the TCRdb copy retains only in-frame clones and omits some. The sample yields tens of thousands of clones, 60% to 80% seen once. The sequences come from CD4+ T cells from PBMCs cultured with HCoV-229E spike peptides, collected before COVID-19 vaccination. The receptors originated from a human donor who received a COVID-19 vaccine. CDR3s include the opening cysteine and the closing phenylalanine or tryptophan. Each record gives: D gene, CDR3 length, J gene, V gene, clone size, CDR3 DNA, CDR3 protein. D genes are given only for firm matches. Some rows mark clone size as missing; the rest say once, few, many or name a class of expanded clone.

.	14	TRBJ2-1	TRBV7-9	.	TGTGCCAGCAGCTTACAACAATCGGGCAATGAGCAGTTCTTC	CASSLQQSGNEQFF
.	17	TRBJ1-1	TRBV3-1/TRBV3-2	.	TGTGCCAGCAGCCAAGTGGACCAAAGGCTAGATGACACTGAAGCTTTCTTT	CASSQVDQRLDDTEAFF
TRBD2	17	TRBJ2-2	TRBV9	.	TGTGCCAGCAGCGCAGGACTAGCGGGGGGGCCTTCCGGGGAGCTGTTTTTT	CASSAGLAGGPSGELFF
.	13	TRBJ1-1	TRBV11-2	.	TGTGCCAGCAGTCCTGCGGGGTGGCCTGAAGCTTTCTTT	CASSPAGWPEAFF
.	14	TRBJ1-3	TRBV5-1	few	TGCGCCAGCAGCTTGGGGGGTTCCGGAAACACCATATATTTT	CASSLGGSGNTIYF
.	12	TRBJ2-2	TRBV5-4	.	TGTGCCAGCAGCAAAATCACCGGGGAGCTGTTTTTT	CASSKITGELFF
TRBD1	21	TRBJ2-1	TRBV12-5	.	TGTGCTAGTGGTTTGGTTACCCCCATTTCAGGGGGCCTGAACTCCTACAATGAGCAGTTCTTC	CASGLVTPISGGLNSYNEQFF
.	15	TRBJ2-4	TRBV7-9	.	TGTGCCAGCAGCCCGAAGGACGAATACAAAAACATTCAGTACTTC	CASSPKDEYKNIQYF
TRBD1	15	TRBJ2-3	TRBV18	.	TGTGCCAGTTCTACAGTAATGGACAGGGGAGATACGCAGTATTTT	CASSTVMDRGDTQYF
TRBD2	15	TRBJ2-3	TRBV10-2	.	TGCGCCAGCGCACTAGCGGGGGCTACCACAGATACGCAGTATTTT	CASALAGATTDTQYF
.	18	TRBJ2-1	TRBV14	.	TGTGCCAGCAGCCCCAACTTCGGGGGAACGGCGCCTGACAATGAGCAGTTCTTC	CASSPNFGGTAPDNEQFF
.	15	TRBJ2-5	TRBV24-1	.	TGTGCCACCAGTGATTCTCTCGGTTGGCAAGAGACCCAGTACTTC	CATSDSLGWQETQYF
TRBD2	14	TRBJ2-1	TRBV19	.	TGTGCCAGTAGTATAACGGGGGGTGTCAATGAGCAGTTCTTC	CASSITGGVNEQFF
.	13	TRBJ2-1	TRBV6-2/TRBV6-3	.	TGTGCCAGCAGGTACAGGGATTACAATGAGCAGTTCTTC	CASRYRDYNEQFF
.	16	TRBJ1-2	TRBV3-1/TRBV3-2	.	TGTGCCAGCAGCCAAGATTCAGCAGGGGCGGACTATGGCTACACCTTC	CASSQDSAGADYGYTF
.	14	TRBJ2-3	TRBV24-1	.	TGTGCCACCAGTGATTTCGCTCAGATAGATACGCAGTATTTT	CATSDFAQIDTQYF